This T cell receptor (beta chain) derives from a study of T cell changes during pregnancy in multiple sclerosis. Per germline, CDR1 MNHEY and CDR2 SMNVEV (reference sequence). This CDR3 comprises 13 residues. The V segment lost 6 bases and the J segment 2 bases; nucleotides outside the gene matches: 3. TCRdb's table, derived via immunoSEQ multiplex PCR, lists solely in-frame clones and lacks some. The data show about 59,000 clones, roughly 94% seen once. Sample: CD8+ T cells from peripheral blood mononuclear cells, taken after pregnancy. This receptor was taken from a female donor with multiple sclerosis, enrolled in a pregnancy study. The genes are TRBV27 and TRBJ1-2; 7 bases match TRBD1. The CDR3 reads CASSPGGNYGYTF. The CDR3 coding sequence is TGTGCCAGCAGCCCAGGGGGGAACTATGGCTACACCTTC.